This paragraph reports one T cell receptor beta chain. This sample stems from a study of T cell changes during pregnancy in multiple sclerosis. The CDR3 loop spans 14 amino acids. Germline V CDR1 and CDR2: SGHTA, FQGTGA. Trimming left V 3 bases short and J 8 bases short, with 14 bases between. Generated by immunoSEQ multiplex PCR, the TCRdb table keeps only in-frame clones and is missing some. This sample has tens of thousands of clones; approximately 90% occur once, and the top ten carry around 0.93%. V is TRBV7-3 and J is TRBJ2-1; D may be TRBD2 (7 bases). The clonotype originates from a female donor with multiple sclerosis, enrolled in a pregnancy study. Specimen: peripheral blood, collected before pregnancy. The CDR3 protein is CASSFGGGAHEQFF. The CDR3 DNA follows: TGTGCCAGCAGCTTCGGAGGGGGGGCACATGAGCAGTTCTTC. Combining the CDR3 with reference TRBV7-3 and TRBJ2-1 gives the whole variable domain GAGVSQTPSNKVTEKGKYVELRCDPISGHTALYWYRQSLGQGPEFLIYFQGTGAADDSGLPNDRFFAVRPEGSVSTLKIQRTERGDSAVYLCASSFGGGAHEQFFGPGTRLTVL.